This entry is about one T cell receptor beta chain. Its antigen is not identified. Generated by immunoSEQ multiplex PCR, the TCRdb table keeps only in-frame clones and is missing some. The table has 130,000 to 150,000 clones, about 93% seen once. The source of the sample is a study of T cell responses to AZD1222 COVID-19 vaccine. Study observations and caveats: Within unmutated variant regions lay the reported targets of nearly half of spike-specific TCRs. Possibly, clonal diversity was underestimated; donors were largely white British and included more females. After the peak T cell response, and only then, were repertoires sampled. Two doses of AZD1222 preceded a rise in Spike-specific TCR breadth and depth.

The CDR3 spans 13 residues. V dropped 3 bases and J dropped 4 bases, with 9 bases sitting between them. This TCR was sampled from an adult in good health. Sequenced here: peripheral blood, sampled on day 0 of AZD1222 vaccination. This rearrangement joins TRBV12-3 or TRBV12-4 to TRBJ1-2; D is uncertain. DNA for the CDR3: TGTGCCAGCAGTTTGGAAGCGATCTATGGCTACACCTTC. Amino acid sequence: CASSLEAIYGYTF.